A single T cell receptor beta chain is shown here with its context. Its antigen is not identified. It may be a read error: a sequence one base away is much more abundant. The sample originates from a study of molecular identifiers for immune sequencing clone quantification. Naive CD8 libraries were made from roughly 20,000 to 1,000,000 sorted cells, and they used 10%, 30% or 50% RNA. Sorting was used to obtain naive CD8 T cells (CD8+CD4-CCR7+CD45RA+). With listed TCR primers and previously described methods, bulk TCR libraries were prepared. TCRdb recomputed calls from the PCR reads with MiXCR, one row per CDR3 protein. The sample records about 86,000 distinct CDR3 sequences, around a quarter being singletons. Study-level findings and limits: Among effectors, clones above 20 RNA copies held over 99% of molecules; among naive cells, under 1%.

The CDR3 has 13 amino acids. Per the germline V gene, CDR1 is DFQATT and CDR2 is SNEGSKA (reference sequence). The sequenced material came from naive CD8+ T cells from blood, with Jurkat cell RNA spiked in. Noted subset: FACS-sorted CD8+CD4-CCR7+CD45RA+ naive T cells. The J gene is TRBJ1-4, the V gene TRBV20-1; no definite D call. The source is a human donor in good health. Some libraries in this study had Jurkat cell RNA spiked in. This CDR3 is CSAKTETNEKLSF. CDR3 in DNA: TGCAGTGCCAAGACGGAAACTAATGAAAAACTGTCTTTT.